This is a list of T cell receptor beta chains from one sample in a study of blood T cell repertoires in COVID-19. Generated by immunoSEQ multiplex PCR, the TCRdb table keeps only in-frame clones and is missing some. The sample carries about 250,000 clones, 70% to 90% recorded once. The sample taken for sequencing was peripheral blood. These receptors came from a young man with active or convalescent COVID-19. Each CDR3 is given with its conserved first and last residue.

v_call	j_call	cdr3_aa
TRBV19	TRBJ2-7	CASSIERGDSYEQYF
TRBV29-1	TRBJ1-1	CSVLAVEAFF
TRBV5-1	TRBJ1-1	CASSLHRVRMNTEAFF
TRBV5-1	TRBJ2-1	CASKERGGSDEQFF
TRBV9	TRBJ2-5	CASSRDRGSWETQYF
TRBV27	TRBJ1-2	CASSPRTGTGYTF
TRBV6-4	TRBJ2-1	CASSALAGGSGEQFF
TRBV6-2/TRBV6-3	TRBJ2-7	CASSYSLRGGRYEQYF
TRBV10-3	TRBJ2-3	CAMGDFSDTQYF
TRBV9	TRBJ2-3	CASSGPDRADTQYF
TRBV30	TRBJ1-2	CAWSVRRGSGYTF
TRBV10-3	TRBJ1-2	CAISEEQTTNYGYTF
TRBV9	TRBJ1-1	CASSPTPGRTTEAFF
TRBV27	TRBJ1-1	CASSLDPRWNTEAFF
TRBV28	TRBJ1-6	CASSLDRANSPLHF
TRBV7-3	TRBJ2-2	CASSLQPSGTVGELFF
TRBV10-2	TRBJ2-7	CASSERAGRGGIYEQYF
TRBV5-1	TRBJ2-2	CASSKSGVLTGELFF
TRBV11-2	TRBJ1-3	CASSPWTGDTIYF
TRBV7-9	TRBJ2-5	CASRAGLAEAETQYF
TRBV21-1	TRBJ1-5	CASSIKRRTGLYSNQPQHF
TRBV30	TRBJ1-4	CAWFPGPLAINEKLFF
TRBV14	TRBJ2-2	CASSHDIYTGELFF
TRBV6-2/TRBV6-3	TRBJ2-7	CASSIEGSSYEQYF
TRBV9	TRBJ2-2	CASSVNGGAPGELFF
TRBV9	TRBJ2-1	CASSAATRGGEQFF
TRBV19	TRBJ1-5	CASSTQTGGRQPQHF
TRBV27	TRBJ2-3	CASSRQGSGPDTQYF
TRBV4-3	TRBJ2-3	CASSQDSGSATDTQYF
TRBV7-8	TRBJ1-6	CASSLVSSYNSPLHF
TRBV6-5	TRBJ2-1	CASSYSTKSQEQFF
TRBV15	TRBJ1-3	CATSRVHGAGNTIYF